This TCR beta chain appears in the sequencing data of a study of stem cell transplantation in POMP-related autoinflammatory disease. Prominent immunodeficiency with autoinflammation defined PRAID. General study results and limits: PRAID patients trended toward lower TRB diversity and higher clonality in all analyzed T-cell subsets. In PRAID patients, the number of distinct TRB V-J gene pairings was restricted.

Data came from immunoSEQ multiplex PCR; TCRdb stores just in-frame clones and leaves some out. The data hold under 11,000 clones, with approximately 86% observed a single time. The CDR3 loop spans 15 amino acids. Germline V lookup: CDR1 SGHNT, CDR2 YYREEE (reference sequence). The V and J ends lost 0 bases and 4 bases respectively, with 13 bases between them. On this clone itself: Its antigen is not known.

The clonotype comes from a human donor with POMP-related autoinflammation and immune dysregulation (PRAID). Sequencing was performed on CD8+ T cells from PBMCs, taken before stem cell transplantation. The chain is built from TRBV5-4 and TRBJ1-2, with no clear D. CDR3 DNA sequence: TGTGCCAGCAGCTTGGTAGGGCAACGGGCCTATGGCTACACCTTC. This sequence encodes CASSLVGQRAYGYTF.